The rows below give T cell receptor beta chains drawn from one sample of a study of blood T cells in healthy people across ages. TCRdb recomputed calls from the 5' RACE reads with MiXCR, one row per CDR3 protein. This table has roughly 1,500,000 distinct CDR3 sequences, roughly 30% appearing once. The specimen sequenced was blood. The receptors here all came from a woman aged 25 to 45 in good health. Each CDR3 is given without its conserved first and last residue. A D gene is named only where the DNA matches it firmly.

v_call	j_call	d_call	cdr3_aa
TRBV20-1	TRBJ1-6	TRBD1	SARGKGQGPSPLH
TRBV10-1	TRBJ2-7	-	ASSDPLAPMGEQY
TRBV5-1	TRBJ2-7	-	ASSLDSVFGEQY
TRBV5-1	TRBJ2-3	-	ASSPPGTPGDTQY
TRBV3-1	-	-	ASSPGQYMYEQY
TRBV6-5	TRBJ2-1	TRBD2	ASSRGGSLPYNEQF
TRBV3-1	TRBJ1-2	-	ASSLQGGHYGYT
TRBV6-1	TRBJ2-1	-	ASSAPLTRNEQF
TRBV29-1	TRBJ2-1	TRBD2	SARSGTNEQF
TRBV9	TRBJ2-1	TRBD2	ASSVGGGGALIEQF
TRBV29-1	TRBJ1-2	-	SVEVARGGYT
TRBV7-2	TRBJ1-4	-	ASSLVTWEKRF
TRBV10-3	TRBJ2-5	TRBD1	AIGTETKQY